The 22 T cell receptor beta chains presented below share a single source sample, sequenced in a study of blood T cell repertoires in COVID-19. Sequencing was performed with immunoSEQ multiplex PCR; in TCRdb, only in-frame clones are kept and a portion is missing. The sample consists of some 220,000 clones, about 83% of them appearing once. Sequenced: peripheral blood. The receptors originated from a human donor in a cohort sampled during active COVID-19.

This clone has just a few counts. The chain employs TRBV7-6 and TRBJ2-5; a possible D gene is TRBD2 (5 bases). Per the germline V gene, CDR1 is SGHVS and CDR2 is FNYEAQ. There are 18 residues in the CDR3. V was cut by 1 base and J by 3 bases, with 21 bases left in between. This CDR3 is CASSLVSRGSAIKETQYF. CDR3 in DNA: TGTGCCAGCAGCTTAGTTTCCCGGGGTAGCGCGATCAAAGAGACCCAGTACTTC.

This chain connects TRBV12-3 or TRBV12-4 to TRBJ2-7; TRBD2 is a possible D gene (6 bases). This CDR3 is built from 13 residues. The ends were cut back, 11 bases at V and 9 bases at J, with 23 bases in the middle. For the CDR3, the DNA is TGTGCCTCCCGCGGGGCCTGGAACAACGGGCAGTACTTC. It specifies CASRGAWNNGQYF.

This clone has just a few counts. This chain uses TRBV6-6 with TRBJ1-2; 8 bases fit TRBD1. From germline, CDR1 is MNHNY and CDR2 SVGAGI (reference sequence). This CDR3 is built from 16 residues. Losses at the gene ends were 2 bases for V and 8 bases for J; bases not matched to a gene: 13. The CDR3: CASSYRNPQGDRGYTF. CDR3 nucleotide sequence: TGTGCCAGCAGTTACCGAAACCCACAGGGGGATAGGGGCTACACCTTC.

The V gene is TRBV7-9, the J gene TRBJ1-2; the match to TRBD1 covers 11 bases. Germline CDR1 is SEHNR and CDR2 is FQNEAQ (reference sequence). This CDR3 comprises 14 residues. V was pared by 6 bases and J by 8 bases, with 8 bases of the junction left unmatched. In DNA, the CDR3 is TGTGCCAGCAGTCGAGGACAGGGGGCTGGCGGCTACACCTTC. Translating gives CASSRGQGAGGYTF.

The chain has TRBV5-1 and TRBJ2-2, with 7 bases matching TRBD2. The CDR3 has 12 residues. With 5 bases clipped from V and 5 bases from J, the junction kept 0 bases outside the gene matches. From germline, CDR1 is SGHRS and CDR2 YFSETQ. CDR3 loop: CASRRGTGELFF. The DNA for the CDR3 is TGCGCCAGCAGGCGGGGGACCGGGGAGCTGTTTTTT.

The chain couples TRBV20-1 to TRBJ2-3, with 7 bases identical to TRBD1. The CDR3 sequence is 11 residues long. V lost 5 bases and J lost 6; bases outside the gene matches: 2. Germline lookup yields CDR1 DFQATT and CDR2 SNEGSKA (reference sequence). CDR3 DNA sequence: TGCAGTGCTGCACAGGGGGATACGCAGTATTTT. This translates into CSAAQGDTQYF.

The chain couples TRBV19 to TRBJ2-3, with 8 bases matching TRBD2. In germline, CDR1 is LNHDA, CDR2 SQIVND (reference sequence). V dropped 6 bases and J dropped 4; count of bases not matched to a gene: 6. The CDR3 sequence is 14 residues long. CDR3 in amino acids: CASRVGTSSDTQYF. DNA of the CDR3: TGTGCCAGTAGAGTGGGGACTAGTTCAGATACGCAGTATTTT.

The rearrangement links TRBV28 to TRBJ1-1, with D perhaps TRBD1 (6 bases). The CDR3 runs to 14 residues. In germline, CDR1 is MDHEN, CDR2 SYDVKM. Trimming left V 6 bases short and J 5 bases short, with 16 bases between. CDR3 in amino acids: CASRTSGARTEAFF. Written as DNA, the CDR3 is TGTGCCAGCAGAACATCAGGGGCGAGGACTGAAGCTTTCTTT.

This clone was seen a single time. The chain carries TRBV18 and TRBJ1-5, with D possibly being TRBD1 (6 bases). The CDR3 sequence is 13 residues long. V gave up 6 bases and J gave up 4 bases, with 10 bases separating them. CDR1 and CDR2 (germline): KGHSH, LQKENI. CDR3 sequence: CASSQDRNQPQHF. In DNA form, the CDR3 reads TGTGCCAGCTCCCAGGACAGAAATCAGCCCCAGCATTTT.

The rearrangement joins TRBV5-1 to TRBJ1-5; maybe TRBD1 (6 bases). The CDR3 contains 16 residues. Germline-derived CDR1 and CDR2 are SGHRS and YFSETQ. V was cut by 4 bases and J by 3 bases, with 17 bases left in between. The CDR3 loop reads CASSAGDGRYNQPQHF. In DNA form, the CDR3 reads TGCGCCAGCAGCGCAGGGGACGGAAGGTACAATCAGCCCCAGCATTTT.

This chain connects TRBV28 to TRBJ2-7; 7 bases map to TRBD1. Trimming cost V 5 bases and J 3 bases; bases outside gene matches: 4. This CDR3 is 13 amino acids long. Germline V gene lookup returns CDR1 MDHEN and CDR2 SYDVKM. Here the CDR3 reads CASSLGGNYEQYF. The DNA of the CDR3 is TGTGCCAGCAGTCTAGGGGGCAACTACGAGCAGTACTTC. Drawing the rest from reference TRBV28 and TRBJ2-7, the complete variable domain is DVKVTQSSRYLVKRTGEKVFLECVQDMDHENMFWYRQDPGLGLRLIYFSYDVKMKEKGDIPEGYSVSREKKERFSLILESASTNQTSMYLCASSLGGNYEQYFGPGTRLTVT.

There are a few counts of this clone. The rearrangement links TRBV19 to TRBJ1-1; the match to TRBD1 covers 8 bases. The CDR3 runs to 15 residues. Germline values: CDR1 LNHDA, CDR2 SQIVND (reference sequence). V shed 5 bases, J shed 3 bases, and the junction held 8 bases outside the gene matches. CDR3 residues: CASSVQGDFDTEAFF. The CDR3 DNA is TGTGCCAGTAGTGTACAGGGGGACTTCGACACTGAAGCTTTCTTT.

The chain uses TRBV15 and TRBJ1-1; TRBD1 matches at 9 bases. Germline V gene lookup returns CDR1 LNHNV and CDR2 YYDKDF (reference sequence). Trimming at V came to 5 bases and at J to 1 base, leaving 2 bases not matched to a gene. The length of the CDR3 is 14 residues. The CDR3, as DNA: TGTGCCACCAGCGTGGGACAGGGGAACACTGAAGCTTTCTTT. Its protein product is CATSVGQGNTEAFF.

This clone was detected ten times or more. V is TRBV7-9 and J is TRBJ2-2; TRBD2 aligns across 13 bases. Germline CDR1 is SEHNR and CDR2 is FQNEAQ (reference sequence). With V trimmed by 9 bases and J by 0 bases, 4 bases remained unmatched. The CDR3 spans 16 residues. As DNA, the CDR3 is TGTGCCAGTCCGACTAGCGGGGGGTCGAACACCGGGGAGCTGTTTTTT. It codes for CASPTSGGSNTGELFF. The entire variable domain, with the rest obtained from reference TRBV7-9 and TRBJ2-2, is as follows: DTGVSQNPRHKITKRGQNVTFRCDPISEHNRLYWYRQTLGQGPEFLTYFQNEAQLEKSRLLSDRFSAERPKGSFSTLEIQRTEQGDSAMYLCASPTSGGSNTGELFFGEGSRLTVL.

V and J are TRBV28 and TRBJ2-7, with 14 bases identical to TRBD2. This CDR3 is 21 amino acids long. CDR1 and CDR2 (germline): MDHEN, SYDVKM. With V trimmed by 2 bases and J by 2 bases, 17 bases remained unmatched. CDR3 protein: CASSLEFAGTSGRLTPYEQYF. CDR3 DNA sequence: TGTGCCAGCAGTTTAGAATTTGCCGGGACTAGCGGGAGACTTACCCCCTACGAGCAGTACTTC. The variable domain in full, with the rest retrieved from reference TRBV28 and TRBJ2-7, is DVKVTQSSRYLVKRTGEKVFLECVQDMDHENMFWYRQDPGLGLRLIYFSYDVKMKEKGDIPEGYSVSREKKERFSLILESASTNQTSMYLCASSLEFAGTSGRLTPYEQYFGPGTRLTVT.

The chain is built from TRBV27 and TRBJ2-7, with D possibly being TRBD1 (5 bases). This CDR3 is built from 14 residues. Per the germline V gene, CDR1 is MNHEY and CDR2 is SMNVEV (reference sequence). Trimming cost V 4 bases and J 3 bases, with 13 bases left between them. The CDR3 nucleotides are TGTGCCAGCAGTTCTTCTTACACAGGCTACGAGCAGTACTTC. Its translation is CASSSSYTGYEQYF.

The rearrangement uses TRBV7-2 and TRBJ2-4; TRBD2 matches 10 bases. Germline lookup yields CDR1 SGHTA and CDR2 FQGNSA. The CDR3 has 18 residues. V shed 0 bases, J shed 5 bases, and the junction held 10 bases outside the gene matches. Here the CDR3 reads CASSLARASGGAQNIQYF. As DNA, the CDR3 is TGTGCCAGCAGCTTAGCGAGGGCAAGCGGGGGGGCTCAAAACATTCAGTACTTC.

CDR3 sequence reads: CASSLDQGRTEAFF. For the CDR3, the DNA is TGCGCCAGCAGCTTGGATCAGGGTCGCACTGAAGCTTTCTTT. This chain connects TRBV5-1 to TRBJ1-1; TRBD1 might be the D (5 bases). The CDR3 totals 14 residues. Germline V CDR1 and CDR2: SGHRS, YFSETQ. Deletions cut 0 bases from V and 4 bases from J, with 10 bases between. Variable domain in full (rest from reference TRBV5-1 and TRBJ1-1): KAGVTQTPRYLIKTRGQQVTLSCSPISGHRSVSWYQQTPGQGLQFLFEYFSETQRNKGNFPGRFSGRQFSNSRSEMNVSTLELGDSALYLCASSLDQGRTEAFFGQGTRLTVV.

The rearrangement uses TRBV11-2 and TRBJ2-7; 10 bases match TRBD1. With 1 base clipped from V and 2 bases from J, the junction kept 5 bases outside the gene matches. The germline gives CDR1 SGHAT, CDR2 FQNNGV. The CDR3 has 16 residues. The CDR3: CASSLGQGATTYEQYF. In nucleotides, the CDR3 is TGTGCCAGCAGCTTAGGACAGGGGGCCACTACCTACGAGCAGTACTTC.

This chain uses TRBV18 with TRBJ2-3, with TRBD1 matching over 7 bases. The V gene end was trimmed by 2 bases and the J gene end by 0 bases; junction bases not matched to a gene: 8. Germline V gene sequence: CDR1 KGHSH, CDR2 LQKENI. CDR3 length equals 17 residues. CDR3 residues: CASSPTPGTVSTDTQYF. For the CDR3, the DNA is TGTGCCAGCTCACCAACCCCTGGGACAGTTAGCACAGATACGCAGTATTTT.

The chain couples TRBV27 to TRBJ1-6, with D tentatively TRBD1 (5 bases). The V end was cut by 2 bases, the J end by 0 bases, with 8 bases between. This CDR3 comprises 16 residues. CDR1 and CDR2 (germline): MNHEY, SMNVEV (reference sequence). CDR3 protein: CASSLGHLSYNSPLHF. Here the CDR3 DNA reads TGTGCCAGCAGTTTAGGACACCTCTCCTATAATTCACCCCTCCACTTT.

The chain has TRBV11-2 and TRBJ2-1; 9 nucleotides match TRBD1. This CDR3 comprises 16 residues. V lost 5 bases and J lost 8; bases outside the gene matches: 13. The germline CDR1 and CDR2 sequences are SGHAT and FQNNGV. CDR3 sequence: CASSVGRDREVDEQFF. CDR3 in DNA: TGTGCCAGCAGCGTCGGGCGGGACAGGGAAGTGGATGAGCAGTTCTTC.